This T cell receptor (beta chain) comes out of a study of blood T cell repertoires in COVID-19. Study summary: Sites across the United States, Italy and Spain contributed samples from acute and convalescent COVID-19. T cells, B-cell-depleted T cells, or PBMCs provided the cDNA or gDNA that served as material.

In the original processing: Estimation of nucleated cell counts relied on the amplification of reference gene primers. Profiling relied on immunoSEQ multiplex PCR, and the TCRdb table lists in-frame clones only, not all of them. V, J and clone size are taken as reported in that table, and D and trimming were inferred from the DNA itself. The sample carries 190,000 or so clones, around nine tenths recorded once. This clone was recorded a few times. Germline-derived CDR1 and CDR2 are SGHTA and FQGNSA. The CDR3 consists of 15 residues. Trimming took off 1 base at V and 3 bases at J, with 10 bases between the two ends.

This chain links TRBV7-2 with TRBJ1-5; no clear D. The sample comprised peripheral blood. This TCR came from a woman under 30 who had recovered from COVID-19. CDR3 residues: CASSLGGTNNQPQHF. In DNA form, the CDR3 reads TGTGCCAGCAGCTTAGGTGGCACCAACAATCAGCCCCAGCATTTT.